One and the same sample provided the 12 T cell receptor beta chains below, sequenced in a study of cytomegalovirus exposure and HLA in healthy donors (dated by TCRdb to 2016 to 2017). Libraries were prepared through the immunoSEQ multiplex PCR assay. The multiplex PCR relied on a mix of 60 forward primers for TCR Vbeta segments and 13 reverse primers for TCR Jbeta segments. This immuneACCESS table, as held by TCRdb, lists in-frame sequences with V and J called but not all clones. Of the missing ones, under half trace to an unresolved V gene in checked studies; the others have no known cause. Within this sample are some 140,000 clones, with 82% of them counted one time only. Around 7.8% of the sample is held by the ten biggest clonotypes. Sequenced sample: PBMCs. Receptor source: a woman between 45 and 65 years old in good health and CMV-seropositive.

In nucleotides, the CDR3 is TGTGCCTGGGACGCCGGGACAGGGGGAGGAAAACTGTTTTTT. Translated, it gives CAWDAGTGGGKLFF. J is TRBJ1-4 and V is TRBV30; the match to TRBD1 covers 11 bases. Trimming took 5 bases from V and 10 from J; bases not matched to a gene: 9. CDR3 size: 14 residues. CDR1 and CDR2 from the germline V gene are GTSNPN and SVGIG (reference sequence). The entire variable domain, with the rest obtained from reference TRBV30 and TRBJ1-4, is as follows: SQTIHQWPATLVQPVGSPLSLECTVEGTSNPNLYWYRQAAGRGLQLLFYSVGIGQISSEVPQNLSASRPQDRQFILSSKKLLLSDSGFYLCAWDAGTGGGKLFFGSGTQLSVL.

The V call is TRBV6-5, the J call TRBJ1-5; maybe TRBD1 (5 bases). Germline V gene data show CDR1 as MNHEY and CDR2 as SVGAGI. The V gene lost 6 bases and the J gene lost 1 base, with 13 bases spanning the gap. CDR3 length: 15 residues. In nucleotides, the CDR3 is TGTGCCAGCAGGCCCCAGGGTTACAGCAATCAGCCCCAGCATTTT. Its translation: CASRPQGYSNQPQHF.

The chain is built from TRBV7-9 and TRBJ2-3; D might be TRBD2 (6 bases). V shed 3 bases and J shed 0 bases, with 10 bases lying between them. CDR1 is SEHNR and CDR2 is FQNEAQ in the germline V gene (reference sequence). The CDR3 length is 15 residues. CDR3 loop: CASSLLATSTDTQYF. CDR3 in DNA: TGTGCCAGCAGCTTGCTAGCGACTAGCACAGATACGCAGTATTTT.

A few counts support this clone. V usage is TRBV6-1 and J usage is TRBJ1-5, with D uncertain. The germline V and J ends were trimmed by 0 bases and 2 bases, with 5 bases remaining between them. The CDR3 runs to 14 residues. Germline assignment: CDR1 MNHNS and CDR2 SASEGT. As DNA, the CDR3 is TGTGCCAGCAGTGAAGCAGGAGGCAATCAGCCCCAGCATTTT. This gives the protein CASSEAGGNQPQHF.

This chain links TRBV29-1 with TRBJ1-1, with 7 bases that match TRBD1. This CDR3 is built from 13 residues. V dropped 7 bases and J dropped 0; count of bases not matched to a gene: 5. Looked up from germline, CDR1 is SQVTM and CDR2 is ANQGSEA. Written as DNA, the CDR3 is TGCAGCGCCCGGGGACAGATGAACACTGAAGCTTTCTTT. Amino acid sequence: CSARGQMNTEAFF.

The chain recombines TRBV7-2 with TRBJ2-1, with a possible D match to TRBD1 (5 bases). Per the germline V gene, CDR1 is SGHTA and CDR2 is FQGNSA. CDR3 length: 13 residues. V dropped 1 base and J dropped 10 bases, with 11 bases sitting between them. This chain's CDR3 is CASSLGVGREQFF. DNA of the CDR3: TGTGCCAGCAGCTTAGGTGTGGGGCGGGAGCAGTTCTTC.

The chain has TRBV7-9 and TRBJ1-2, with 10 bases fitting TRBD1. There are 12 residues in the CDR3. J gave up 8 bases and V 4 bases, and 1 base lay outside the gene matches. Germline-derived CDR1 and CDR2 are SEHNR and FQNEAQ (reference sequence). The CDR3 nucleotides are TGTGCCAGCAGCTCGACAGGGGGCGGCTACACCTTC. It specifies CASSSTGGGYTF.

The CDR3 is CASSLANQGSEKLFF. Here the CDR3 DNA reads TGCGCCAGCAGCTTGGCCAACCAGGGGAGTGAAAAACTGTTTTTT. The V call is TRBV5-1, the J call TRBJ1-4; a possible D gene is TRBD1 (6 bases). There are 15 residues in the CDR3. CDR1 is SGHRS, CDR2 YFSETQ, per germline. The V and J ends lost 0 bases and 7 bases respectively, with 13 bases between them.

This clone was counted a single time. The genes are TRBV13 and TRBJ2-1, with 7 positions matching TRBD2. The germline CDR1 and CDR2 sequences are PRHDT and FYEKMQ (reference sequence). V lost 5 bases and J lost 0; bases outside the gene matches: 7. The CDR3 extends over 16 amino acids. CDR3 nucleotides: TGTGCCAGCAGCCACGAAGCGGGAAGCTCCTACAATGAGCAGTTCTTC. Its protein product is CASSHEAGSSYNEQFF.

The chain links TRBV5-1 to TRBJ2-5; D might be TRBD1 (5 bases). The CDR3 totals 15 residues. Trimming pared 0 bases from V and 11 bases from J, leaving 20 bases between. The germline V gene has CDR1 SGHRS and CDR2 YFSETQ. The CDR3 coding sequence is TGCGCCAGCAGCTTGGCCGATGTCAGGGTTGAGGTACAGTACTTC. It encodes CASSLADVRVEVQYF.

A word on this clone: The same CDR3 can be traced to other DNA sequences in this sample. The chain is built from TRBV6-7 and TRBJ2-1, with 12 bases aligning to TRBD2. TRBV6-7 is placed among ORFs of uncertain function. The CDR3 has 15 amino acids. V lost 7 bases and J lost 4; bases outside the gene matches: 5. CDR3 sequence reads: CASTTGLAGYNEQFF. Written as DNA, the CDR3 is TGTGCCAGCACCACAGGACTAGCGGGATACAATGAGCAGTTCTTC.

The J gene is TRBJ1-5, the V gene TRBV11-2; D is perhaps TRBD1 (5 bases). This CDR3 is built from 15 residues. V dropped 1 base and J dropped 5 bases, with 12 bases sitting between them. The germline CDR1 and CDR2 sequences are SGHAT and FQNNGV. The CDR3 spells CASSLGGRRYQPQHF. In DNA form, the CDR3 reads TGTGCCAGCAGCTTAGGGGGGAGGCGTTATCAGCCCCAGCATTTT. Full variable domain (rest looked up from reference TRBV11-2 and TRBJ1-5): EAGVAQSPRYKIIEKRQSVAFWCNPISGHATLYWYQQILGQGPKLLIQFQNNGVVDDSQLPKDRFSAERLKGVDSTLKIQPAKLEDSAVYLCASSLGGRRYQPQHFGDGTRLSIL.